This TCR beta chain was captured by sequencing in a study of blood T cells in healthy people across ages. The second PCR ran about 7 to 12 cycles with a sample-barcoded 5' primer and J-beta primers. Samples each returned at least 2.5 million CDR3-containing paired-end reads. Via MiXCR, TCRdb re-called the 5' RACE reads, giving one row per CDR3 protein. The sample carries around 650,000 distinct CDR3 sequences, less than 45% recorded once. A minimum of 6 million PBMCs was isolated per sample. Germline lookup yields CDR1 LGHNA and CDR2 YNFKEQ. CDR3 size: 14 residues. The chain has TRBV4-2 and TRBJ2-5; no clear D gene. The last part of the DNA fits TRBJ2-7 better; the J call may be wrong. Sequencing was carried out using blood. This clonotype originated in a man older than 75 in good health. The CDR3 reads CASSQGGYSYEQYF. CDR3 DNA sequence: TGTGCCAGCAGCCAAGGTGGATATAGCTACGAGCAGTACTTC.